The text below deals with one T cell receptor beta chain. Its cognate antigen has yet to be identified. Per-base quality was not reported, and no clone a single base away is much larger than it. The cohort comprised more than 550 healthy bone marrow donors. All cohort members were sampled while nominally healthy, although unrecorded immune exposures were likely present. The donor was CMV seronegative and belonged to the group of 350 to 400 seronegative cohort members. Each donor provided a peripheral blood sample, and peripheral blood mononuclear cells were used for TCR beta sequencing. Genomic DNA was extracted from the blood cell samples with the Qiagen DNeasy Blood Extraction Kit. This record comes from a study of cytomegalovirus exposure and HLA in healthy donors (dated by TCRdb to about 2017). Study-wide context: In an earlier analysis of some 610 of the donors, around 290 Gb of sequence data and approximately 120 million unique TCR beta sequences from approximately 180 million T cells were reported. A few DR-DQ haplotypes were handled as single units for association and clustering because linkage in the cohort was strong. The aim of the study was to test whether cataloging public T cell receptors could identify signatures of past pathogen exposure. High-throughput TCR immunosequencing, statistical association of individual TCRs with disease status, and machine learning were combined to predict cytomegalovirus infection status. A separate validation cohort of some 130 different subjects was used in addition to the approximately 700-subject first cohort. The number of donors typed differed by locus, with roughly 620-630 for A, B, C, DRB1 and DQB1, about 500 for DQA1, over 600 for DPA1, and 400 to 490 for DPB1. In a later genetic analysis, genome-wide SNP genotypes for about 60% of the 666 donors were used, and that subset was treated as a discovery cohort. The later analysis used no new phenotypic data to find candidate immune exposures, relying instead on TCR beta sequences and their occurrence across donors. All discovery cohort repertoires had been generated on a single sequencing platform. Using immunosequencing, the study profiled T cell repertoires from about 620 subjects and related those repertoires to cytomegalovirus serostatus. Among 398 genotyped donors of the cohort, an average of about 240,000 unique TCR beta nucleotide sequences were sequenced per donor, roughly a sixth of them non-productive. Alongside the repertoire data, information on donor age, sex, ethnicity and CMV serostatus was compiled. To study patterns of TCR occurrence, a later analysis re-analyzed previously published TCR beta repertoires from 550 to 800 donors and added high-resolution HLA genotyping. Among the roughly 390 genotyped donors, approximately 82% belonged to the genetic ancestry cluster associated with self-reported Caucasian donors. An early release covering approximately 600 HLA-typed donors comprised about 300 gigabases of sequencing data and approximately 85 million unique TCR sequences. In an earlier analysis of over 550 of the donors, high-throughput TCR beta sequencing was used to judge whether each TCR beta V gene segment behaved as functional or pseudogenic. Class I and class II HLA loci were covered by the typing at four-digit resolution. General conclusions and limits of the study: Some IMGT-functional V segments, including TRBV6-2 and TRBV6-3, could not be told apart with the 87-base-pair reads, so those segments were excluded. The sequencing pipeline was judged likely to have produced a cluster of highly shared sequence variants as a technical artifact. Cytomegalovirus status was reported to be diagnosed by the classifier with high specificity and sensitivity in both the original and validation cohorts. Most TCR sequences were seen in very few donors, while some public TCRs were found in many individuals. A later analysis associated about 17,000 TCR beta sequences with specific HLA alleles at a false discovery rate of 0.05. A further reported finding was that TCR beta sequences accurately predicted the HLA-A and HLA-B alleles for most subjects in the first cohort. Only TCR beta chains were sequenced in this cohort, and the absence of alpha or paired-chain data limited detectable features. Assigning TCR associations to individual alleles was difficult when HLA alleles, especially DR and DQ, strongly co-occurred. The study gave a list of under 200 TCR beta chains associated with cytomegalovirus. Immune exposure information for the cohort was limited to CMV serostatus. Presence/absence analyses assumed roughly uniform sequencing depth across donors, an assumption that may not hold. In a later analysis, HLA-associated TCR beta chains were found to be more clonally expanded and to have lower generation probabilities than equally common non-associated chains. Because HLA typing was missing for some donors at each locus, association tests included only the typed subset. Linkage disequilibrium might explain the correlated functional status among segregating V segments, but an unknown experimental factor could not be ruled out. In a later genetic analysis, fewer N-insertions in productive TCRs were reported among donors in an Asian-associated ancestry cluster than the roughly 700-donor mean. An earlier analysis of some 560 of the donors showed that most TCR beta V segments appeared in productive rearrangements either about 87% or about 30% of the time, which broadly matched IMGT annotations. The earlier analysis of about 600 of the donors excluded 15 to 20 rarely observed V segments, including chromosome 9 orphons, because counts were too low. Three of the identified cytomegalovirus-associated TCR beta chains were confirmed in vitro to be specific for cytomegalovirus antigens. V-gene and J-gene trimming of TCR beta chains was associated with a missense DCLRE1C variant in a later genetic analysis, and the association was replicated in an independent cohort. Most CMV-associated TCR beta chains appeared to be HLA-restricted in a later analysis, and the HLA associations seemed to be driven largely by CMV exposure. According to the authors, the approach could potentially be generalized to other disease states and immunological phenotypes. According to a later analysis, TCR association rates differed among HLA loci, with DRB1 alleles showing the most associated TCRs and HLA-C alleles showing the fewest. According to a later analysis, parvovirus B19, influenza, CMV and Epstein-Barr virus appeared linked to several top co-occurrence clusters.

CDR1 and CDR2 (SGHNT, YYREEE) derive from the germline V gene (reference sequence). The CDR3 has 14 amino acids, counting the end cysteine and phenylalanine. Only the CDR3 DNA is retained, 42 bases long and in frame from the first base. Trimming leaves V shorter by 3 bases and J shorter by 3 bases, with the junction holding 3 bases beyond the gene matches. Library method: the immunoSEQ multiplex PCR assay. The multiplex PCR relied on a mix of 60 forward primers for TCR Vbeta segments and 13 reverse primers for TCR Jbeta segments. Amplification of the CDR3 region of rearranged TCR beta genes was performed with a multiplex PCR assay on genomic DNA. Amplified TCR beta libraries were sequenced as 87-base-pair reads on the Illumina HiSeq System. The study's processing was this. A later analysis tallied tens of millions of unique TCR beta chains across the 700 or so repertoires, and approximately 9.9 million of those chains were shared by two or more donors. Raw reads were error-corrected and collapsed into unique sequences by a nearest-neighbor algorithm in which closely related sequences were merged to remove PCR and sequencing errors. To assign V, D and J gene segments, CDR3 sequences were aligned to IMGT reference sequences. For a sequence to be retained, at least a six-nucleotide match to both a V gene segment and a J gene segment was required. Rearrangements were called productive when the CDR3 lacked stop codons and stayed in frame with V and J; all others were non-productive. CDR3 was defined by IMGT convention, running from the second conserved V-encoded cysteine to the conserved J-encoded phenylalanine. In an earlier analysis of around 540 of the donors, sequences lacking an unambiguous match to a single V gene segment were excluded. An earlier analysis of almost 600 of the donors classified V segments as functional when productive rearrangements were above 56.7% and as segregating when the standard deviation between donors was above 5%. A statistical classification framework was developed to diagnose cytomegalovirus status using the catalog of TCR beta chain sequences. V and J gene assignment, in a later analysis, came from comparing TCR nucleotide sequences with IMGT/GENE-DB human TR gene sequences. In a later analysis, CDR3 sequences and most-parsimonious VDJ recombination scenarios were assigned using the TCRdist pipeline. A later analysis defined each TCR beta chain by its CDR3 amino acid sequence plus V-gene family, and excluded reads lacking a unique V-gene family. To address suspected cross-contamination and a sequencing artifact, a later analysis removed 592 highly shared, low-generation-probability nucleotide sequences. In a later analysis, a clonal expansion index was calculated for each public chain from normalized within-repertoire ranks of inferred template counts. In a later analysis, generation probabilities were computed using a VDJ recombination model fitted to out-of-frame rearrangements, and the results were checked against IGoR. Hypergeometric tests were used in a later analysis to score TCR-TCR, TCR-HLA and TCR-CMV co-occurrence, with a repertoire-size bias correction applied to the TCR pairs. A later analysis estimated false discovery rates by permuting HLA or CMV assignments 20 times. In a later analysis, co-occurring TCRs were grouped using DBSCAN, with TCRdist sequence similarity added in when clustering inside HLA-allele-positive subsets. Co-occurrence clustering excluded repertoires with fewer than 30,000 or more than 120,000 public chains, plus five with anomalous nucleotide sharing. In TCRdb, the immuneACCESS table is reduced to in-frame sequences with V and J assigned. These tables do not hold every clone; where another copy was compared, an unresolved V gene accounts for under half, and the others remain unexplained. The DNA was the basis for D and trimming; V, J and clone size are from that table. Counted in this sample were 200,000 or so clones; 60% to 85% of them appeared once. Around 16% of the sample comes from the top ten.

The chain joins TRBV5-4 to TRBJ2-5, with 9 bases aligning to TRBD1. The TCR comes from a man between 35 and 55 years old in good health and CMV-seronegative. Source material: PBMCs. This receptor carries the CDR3 CASSSRTGEETQYF. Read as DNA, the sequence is TGTGCCAGCAGCTCCCGGACAGGGGAAGAGACCCAGTACTTC.